This T cell receptor (beta chain) was found in a study of radiotherapy plus CTLA-4 blockade in lung cancer. In the case of this clone: Its antigen is currently unknown.

General study findings and limits: Reports state that early shifts in blood T cell clones, with interferon-beta, best predicted response. Some TCR clones had been derived from tumors. These clones expanded in peripheral blood after radiotherapy plus ipilimumab.

The CDR3 length is 16 residues. CDR1 SGHNT and CDR2 YYREEE come from the germline V gene (reference sequence). Trimming took 0 bases from V and 3 from J; bases not matched to a gene: 7. The method was immunoSEQ multiplex PCR; TCRdb's version includes in-frame clones alone and lacks a portion of them. Of about 110,000 clones in the sample, about 85% were seen once. The rearrangement joins TRBV5-4 to TRBJ2-5; 8 bases match TRBD1. The sequence derives from a human donor with non-small cell lung cancer that progressed on radiotherapy plus ipilimumab. Some clones in this sample may be carry-over from other donors' samples. Sample: peripheral blood, taken from a patient treated with radiotherapy plus ipilimumab. The CDR3 loop is CASSLGGQQGEETQYF. CDR3 DNA sequence: TGTGCCAGCAGCTTGGGGGGACAACAGGGGGAAGAGACCCAGTACTTC.